The clone carrying this TCR beta chain was seen just once. This entry comes from a study of blood T cell repertoires in COVID-19. At the level of the study: T cells, B-cell-depleted T cells, or PBMCs provided the cDNA or gDNA that served as material.

This table comes from immunoSEQ multiplex PCR, and its TCRdb copy is limited to in-frame clones, with some not included. The sample yields around 160,000 clones, about 89% seen once. The V end lost 0 bases, the J end lost 4 bases, and 10 bases lay between the germline ends. The CDR3 extends over 15 amino acids. Germline values: CDR1 SGDLS, CDR2 YYNGEE. This chain uses TRBV9 with TRBJ2-2, with D possibly being TRBD1 (6 bases). This sequence was found in a man older than 75 with acute or convalescent COVID-19. Specimen: peripheral blood. The CDR3 region is CASSVVQGSTGELFF. CDR3 coding DNA: TGTGCCAGCAGCGTAGTTCAGGGGAGCACCGGGGAGCTGTTTTTT.